The T cell receptor beta chain described here comes from a study of tumor and adjacent non-tumor tissue in lung cancer. V dropped 6 bases and J dropped 15; count of bases not matched to a gene: 16. This CDR3 has 14 amino acids. No cell sorting was done before RNA was extracted from the tissue. TCRbeta libraries were built with three rounds of nested PCR, modified from ARM-PCR. TCRdb called the multiplex PCR reads again in MiXCR, with one record for every CDR3 protein. The table shows approximately 79,000 distinct CDR3 sequences, with roughly 72% occurring only once. The table lists this clonotype with a count of one.

Sequencing was performed on lung tumor tissue. The V call is TRBV12-3 or TRBV12-4, the J call TRBJ2-3; 9 bases are shared with TRBD1. The sequence derives from a woman between 35 and 50 years old with non-small cell lung cancer. DNA of the CDR3: TGTGCCAGCAGGAGGGACAGGGACGGAGATACACATTATTTT. Amino acid sequence: CASRRDRDGDTHYF.